This T cell receptor beta chain is drawn from a study of blood T cell repertoires in COVID-19. Sequencing used immunoSEQ multiplex PCR; TCRdb keeps in-frame clones, though not all of them. This sample yields some 350,000 clones, of which around 91% are seen a single time; less than 3.5% belongs to the top ten. This clone was recorded once. The sequence derives from a woman aged 18 to 35 who had recovered from COVID-19. Sequencing used peripheral blood.

The CDR3, as DNA: TGTGCCAGCAGTTTTGTCCGGGTTACTGGAAACACCATATATTTT. Translating gives CASSFVRVTGNTIYF. V is TRBV28 and J is TRBJ1-3; D is unclear. CDR3 length: 15 amino acids. Looked up from germline, CDR1 is MDHEN and CDR2 is SYDVKM. Trimming pared 3 bases from V and 2 bases from J, leaving 11 bases between.